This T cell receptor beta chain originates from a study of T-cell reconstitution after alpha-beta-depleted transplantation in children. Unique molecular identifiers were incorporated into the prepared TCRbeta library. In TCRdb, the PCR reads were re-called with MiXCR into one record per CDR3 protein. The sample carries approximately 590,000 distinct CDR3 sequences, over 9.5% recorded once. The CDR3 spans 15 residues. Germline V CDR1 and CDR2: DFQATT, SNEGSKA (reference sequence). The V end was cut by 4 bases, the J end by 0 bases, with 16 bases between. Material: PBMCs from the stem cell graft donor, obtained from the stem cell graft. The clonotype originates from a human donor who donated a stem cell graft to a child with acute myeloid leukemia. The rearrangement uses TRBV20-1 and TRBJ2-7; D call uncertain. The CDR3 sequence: CSAITHLQNSYEQYF. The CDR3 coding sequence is TGCAGTGCTATCACACACCTACAGAACTCCTACGAGCAGTACTTC.